This T cell receptor (beta chain) comes out of a study of blood T cells in healthy people across ages (dated by TCRdb to the mid-2010s). Regarding the complete study: In model experiments, template switching captured about one uniquely barcoded TCR beta cDNA molecule for every two T cells. The study measured age-related changes in TCR beta repertoire diversity using deep sequencing normalized with unique cDNA molecular identifiers. Using the same blood draw, the study looked at two additional independent replicas of 1 million unique cDNA reads for two donors, one aged 18 to 30 and the other aged 80 or older. Four age groups were formed from the donors: young (average approximately 15 years), middle-aged (around 37), aged (about 62) and long-lived (around 82).

The roughly 39 donors, aged about 6 to 95 years, were systemically healthy Caucasian individuals from Russia. Around 9.7 milliliters of peripheral blood were collected from each donor into EDTA-treated Vacutainer tubes. Ficoll-Paque density-gradient centrifugation was used to isolate PBMCs, with at least 6.5 million obtained per sample. Trizol reagent was used to extract total RNA from PBMCs, with at least 6 micrograms per sample. For every donor, flow cytometry on a PBMC aliquot measured the percentage of naive CD45RAhigh/CD27high T cells. Libraries were constructed by 5' RACE. Instrument on record: Illumina HiSeq 2500. A second PCR of about 6 to 11 cycles was run with a J-beta primer mix and a sample-barcoded 5' primer. Each TCR beta cDNA molecule received a unique molecular identifier from a template-switch 5' adaptor carrying 12 random nucleotides. At least 2.5 million CDR3-containing paired-end reads were obtained from each sample. All of the RNA was converted into first-strand cDNA using the Mint cDNA synthesis kit, with a TRBC-specific oligonucleotide serving as the primer. After uracil-DNA glycosylase treatment, a first 18-cycle PCR used universal primers M1SS and BC2_uni_R on all cDNA. On the authors' methods: Each sample was normalized by randomly selecting 1 million high-quality reads, each carrying a distinct molecular identifier. Instead of being binned into consensus sequences, reads with shared molecular identifiers were discarded. MiTCR, set to a Q25 quality threshold and the strictest error-elimination algorithm, was used for CDR3 identification, clonotype clustering and error correction. A nonparametric unseen species model using Euler transformation provided a lower-bound estimate of total TCR beta diversity. Using fastp trimming at Q25 and MiXCR clonotype assembly, TCRdb reanalyzed the public sequencing data and kept in-frame beta chains. Rows are unified per CDR3 protein, each entry keeping the most common DNA and genes. TCRdb's processing, not the authors', yielded these V and J calls. This sample has more than 1,000,000 distinct CDR3 sequences in its table, and 20% to 25% of those were observed once. The ten largest clones represent 0.75% of the sample.

CDR1 and CDR2, looked up from the germline V gene, are SGHTA and FQGNSA. Here V drops 1 base and J drops 5 bases, and the junction holds 10 bases not matched to any gene. Spanning cysteine to phenylalanine, the CDR3 consists of 16 amino acids. Just CDR3 DNA is preserved here, 48 bases in frame from base 1. What the authors observed across the whole study: The CMV infection status of donors was not known, potentially confounding age-related changes in expanded clonotypes. The percentage of naive T cells measured by flow cytometry correlated strongly with observed TCR beta diversity. Compared with the aged group, more naive CD4+ T cells, fewer expanded clones and increased TCR diversity were shown by the long-lived group, suggesting age selection. Observed TCR beta diversity per million T cells fell roughly linearly with age, and a significant reduction was already apparent by age roughly 40. Estimates of total diversity from one million sequenced T cells were regarded as lower bounds and underestimates. Bulk unsorted PBMC profiling prevented conclusive comparison of naive and antigen-experienced compartments.

Comment on this clonotype: Its antigen target is currently unknown. No base qualities exist here, and no much larger clone lies one base off it.

This same sample was also part of a study on T cells of mothers and their children. Looking at the second paper: Nine systemically healthy Caucasian individuals, comprising three mothers and their six children, were included as donors. cDNA synthesis used all of the extracted RNA, with 1.5 ug of RNA in each 15 ul reaction. In the second PCR, the M1S primer introduced both the sample barcodes and 2-4 random nucleotides. Over 8.5 million TCR beta CDR3 reads were obtained for each mother, and 2.5 million to 3 million reads were obtained for each child. In both related and unrelated pairs, thymic selection shapes the output of TCR recombination in a similar way, with inherited differences having only a minor effect. Related mother-child pairs always showed normalized repertoire overlap that was slightly higher than in unrelated mother-child pairs, though the difference was never significant. No persistent microchimeric T cell clones were found, with a detection sensitivity of approximately 95 clones per million clonotypes. To look for features that set related mother-child pairs apart from unrelated individuals, the researchers ran deep NGS to compare the TCR beta repertoires of mothers and children. On average, the children were roughly 10 +/- 4 years old, while the mothers were approximately 40 +/- 4 years old. After adapter ligation with NEBNext reagents, the libraries were sequenced on Illumina HiSeq 2000 with 100+100 nt paired-end reads. To prevent cross-contamination, the mother and child libraries were prepared one month apart and sequenced in separate runs. Each donor had between roughly 450,000 and 2,100,000 distinct TCR beta clonotypes identified. Naive TCR beta clonotypes were estimated from low-frequency clonotypes matched to each donor's FACS-determined naive share, without sorting.

The rearranged segments are TRBV7-2 and TRBJ2-7, and 8 junction bases match TRBD2. Sequenced: blood. The clonotype was recovered from a girl aged 2-10 years in good health. The sequenced DNA is TGTGCCAGCAGCTTAGTTAGCGGGGAAGTTCGGGACGAGCAGTACTTC. Its protein product is CASSLVSGEVRDEQYF. With the portions outside the CDR3 filled from the reference TRBV7-2 and TRBJ2-7 genes, the complete variable region becomes GAGVSQSPSNKVTEKGKDVELRCDPISGHTALYWYRQSLGQGLEFLIYFQGNSAPDKSGLPSDRFSAERTGGSVSTLTIQRTQQEDSAVYLCASSLVSGEVRDEQYFGPGTRLTVT.